One and the same sample provided the 21 T cell receptor beta chains below, sequenced in a study of shared clonotypes between healthy human individuals. This table comes from immunoSEQ multiplex PCR, and its TCRdb copy is limited to in-frame clones, with some not included. The sample lists 1,400,000 or so clones; approximately 98.5% were seen once. The sequencing sample was made of naive CD4+ T cells sorted from blood. The subset is: CD45RA+ positively selected. The receptors stem from a man younger than 40 in good health.

The chain is built from TRBV6-1 and TRBJ1-3; perhaps TRBD1 as D (5 bases). The CDR3 is 13 amino acids. CDR1 MNHNS and CDR2 SASEGT come from the germline V gene. V was trimmed by 8 bases and J by 4 bases, leaving 12 bases between them. The DNA for the CDR3 is TGTGCCAGCGAGGGGTACGGCGGAAACACCATATATTTT. This codes for CASEGYGGNTIYF.

The V call is TRBV7-9, the J call TRBJ2-6; TRBD2 matches 9 bases. The length of the CDR3 is 18 residues. With V trimmed by 5 bases and J by 1 base, 9 bases remained unmatched. In germline, CDR1 is SEHNR, CDR2 FQNEAQ (reference sequence). CDR3 residues: CASSTHSGSESGANVLTF. CDR3 sequence (DNA): TGTGCCAGCAGCACCCATAGCGGGAGTGAATCTGGGGCCAACGTCCTGACTTTC.

This chain connects TRBV9 to TRBJ2-1; weak D call: TRBD1 (5 bases). With 2 bases removed from V and 3 bases from J, the gap between germline ends came to 12 bases. CDR1 is SGDLS and CDR2 is YYNGEE in the germline V gene. CDR3 length: 15 residues. CDR3 sequence: CASSVDTGVYNEQFF. CDR3 in DNA: TGTGCCAGCAGCGTGGACACCGGAGTCTACAATGAGCAGTTCTTC.

The rearrangement links TRBV10-1 to TRBJ2-1, with unresolved D. Trimming removed 3 bases from V and 5 bases from J, with 8 bases in between. This CDR3 has 13 amino acids. Germline V gene lookup returns CDR1 WNHNN and CDR2 SYGVQD (reference sequence). The CDR3 DNA follows: TGCGCCAGCAGTGATAGCTATCACAATGAGCAGTTCTTC. Encoded protein: CASSDSYHNEQFF.

J is TRBJ1-5 and V is TRBV4-1, with TRBD1 identical over 8 bases. Germline V gene sequence: CDR1 MGHRA, CDR2 YSYEKL. With V trimmed by 0 bases and J by 0 bases, 4 bases remained unmatched. The CDR3 loop spans 17 amino acids. The CDR3: CASSQDRDRNSNQPQHF. The DNA of the CDR3 is TGCGCCAGCAGCCAAGATAGGGACAGGAATAGCAATCAGCCCCAGCATTTT.

The J gene is TRBJ2-7, the V gene TRBV30; 8 bases are shared with TRBD1. The trim removed 0 bases at V and 7 bases at J, leaving 5 bases unmatched. The CDR3 length is 13 residues. The germline V gene has CDR1 GTSNPN and CDR2 SVGIG (reference sequence). The CDR3 reads CAWSVLNRGEQYF. The CDR3 region has the DNA TGTGCCTGGAGTGTACTGAACAGGGGGGAGCAGTACTTC.

This chain connects TRBV19 to TRBJ1-1, with D unresolved. Germline CDR1 LNHDA, CDR2 SQIVND (reference sequence). Between the trimmed V and J ends, which lost 4 bases and 1 base, there was a span of 16 bases. This CDR3 comprises 16 residues. Written as DNA, the CDR3 is TGTGCCAGTAGTACTTATCACCGCCCAGGGAACACTGAAGCTTTCTTT. It codes for CASSTYHRPGNTEAFF.

V is TRBV19 and J is TRBJ2-3; 9 bases match TRBD1. CDR1 is LNHDA, CDR2 SQIVND, per germline (reference sequence). There are 16 residues in the CDR3. Trimming removed 1 base from V and 4 bases from J; junction bases left unmatched: 6. The DNA for the CDR3 is TGTGCCAGTAGTATAGCATCGGGACAGGGATCAGATACGCAGTATTTT. Its translation: CASSIASGQGSDTQYF.

This chain uses TRBV4-2 with TRBJ2-1, with 8 bases aligning to TRBD1. The germline V gene encodes CDR1 LGHNA and CDR2 YNFKEQ. This CDR3 contains 17 residues. V trimming: 0 bases; J trimming: 3 bases; junction bases outside the gene matches: 7. The CDR3 reads CASSQDEGQVIYNEQFF. CDR3 DNA sequence: TGTGCCAGCAGCCAAGACGAGGGACAGGTGATCTACAATGAGCAGTTCTTC.

This clone appeared once. Other DNA sequences within the sample encode an identical CDR3. DNA for the CDR3: TGCGCCAGCAGCTTGGGGCAGCACAATGAGCAGTTCTTC. This encodes CASSLGQHNEQFF. The chain links TRBV5-1 to TRBJ2-1; D gene uncertain. V was clipped by 0 bases and J by 5 bases, with 6 bases between them. The CDR3 contains 13 residues. The germline V gene has CDR1 SGHRS and CDR2 YFSETQ.

J is TRBJ1-2 and V is TRBV29-1; D remains ambiguous. V was shortened by 4 bases and J by 2 bases, with 11 bases between the two germline ends. The CDR3 totals 13 residues. CDR1 and CDR2 (germline): SQVTM, ANQGSEA. CDR3 in amino acids: CSVGPTGNYGYTF. The CDR3, as DNA: TGCAGCGTTGGGCCCACCGGAAACTATGGCTACACCTTC.

The V gene is TRBV5-1, the J gene TRBJ2-1; 9 bases line up with TRBD1. V was clipped by 0 bases and J by 9 bases; unmatched bases: 7. The CDR3 is 15 residues long. Germline V lookup: CDR1 SGHRS, CDR2 YFSETQ. The CDR3 region is CASSLEDRGGAEQFF. In DNA, the CDR3 is TGCGCCAGCAGCTTGGAGGACAGGGGAGGCGCTGAGCAGTTCTTC.

The J gene is TRBJ2-2, the V gene TRBV7-6; 7 bases fit TRBD1. The CDR3 totals 16 residues. With 5 bases clipped from V and 7 bases from J, the junction kept 13 bases outside the gene matches. CDR1 is SGHVS and CDR2 is FNYEAQ in the germline V gene. CDR3 region: CASSPRTGLNIGELFF. The CDR3 region has the DNA TGTGCCAGCAGCCCAAGGACAGGTTTAAATATCGGGGAGCTGTTTTTT.

The chain links TRBV7-8 to TRBJ2-7; D is unresolved. Germline V gene data show CDR1 as SGHVS and CDR2 as FQNEAQ. Trimming removed 3 bases from V and 7 bases from J, with 19 bases in between. The CDR3 length is 15 residues. In nucleotides, the CDR3 is TGTGCCAGCAGCTTTAACCCTCCGGGCTTGAGGGAGCAGTACTTC. This encodes CASSFNPPGLREQYF.

The chain carries TRBV6-5 and TRBJ1-2, with D possibly being TRBD1 (5 bases). CDR3 length equals 14 residues. V was cut by 4 bases and J by 5 bases, with 14 bases left in between. The germline CDR1 and CDR2 sequences are MNHEY and SVGAGI. DNA of the CDR3: TGTGCCAGCAGTTCCACGAAGGGGCGATATGGCTACACCTTC. Protein sequence: CASSSTKGRYGYTF.

The CDR3 DNA sequence: TGCGCCAGCAGCCAAAGGACTAGCGGGAGCACAGATACGCAGTATTTT. Protein sequence: CASSQRTSGSTDTQYF. J is TRBJ2-3 and V is TRBV4-3; the match to TRBD2 covers 11 bases. Germline CDR1 and CDR2: LGHNA and YSLEER. There are 16 residues in the CDR3. V was pared by 2 bases and J by 0 bases, with 1 base of the junction left unmatched.

About this clone itself: In the same sample, other DNA sequences code for this CDR3. V is TRBV7-9 and J is TRBJ1-1, with unresolved D. From germline, CDR1 is SEHNR and CDR2 FQNEAQ (reference sequence). The CDR3 spans 11 residues. V shed 5 bases and J shed 5 bases, with 6 bases lying between them. The CDR3 protein is CASSPGTEAFF. DNA of the CDR3: TGTGCCAGCAGCCCCGGTACTGAAGCTTTCTTT.

Comment on this clone: Other nucleotide sequences from this sample produce the same CDR3. This chain links TRBV18 with TRBJ2-5; D gene uncertain. V was clipped by 1 base and J by 5 bases, with 8 bases between them. Germline V gene data show CDR1 as KGHSH and CDR2 as LQKENI. The CDR3 extends over 13 amino acids. CDR3 amino acids: CASSPRSEETQYF. In DNA form, the CDR3 reads TGTGCCAGCTCACCACGGAGTGAGGAGACCCAGTACTTC.

The chain links TRBV6-9 to TRBJ2-1; no clear D gene. Per the germline V gene, CDR1 is MNHGY and CDR2 is SVAAGI. CDR3 length equals 11 residues. The V end lost 7 bases, the J end lost 6 bases, and 7 bases lay between the germline ends. CDR3 DNA: TGTGCCAGCACTAACATCAATGAGCAGTTCTTC. It encodes CASTNINEQFF.

This clone was recorded once. This chain connects TRBV28 to TRBJ1-2; D unresolved. V was trimmed by 5 bases and J by 10 bases, leaving 17 bases between them. This CDR3 is 13 amino acids long. Germline V lookup: CDR1 MDHEN, CDR2 SYDVKM. Here the CDR3 reads CASSLNSFGAYTF. The CDR3 DNA sequence: TGTGCCAGCAGTCTAAACAGTTTCGGCGCCTACACCTTC.

V usage is TRBV19 and J usage is TRBJ1-4; the D is unclear. The CDR3 loop spans 15 amino acids. Germline CDR1 is LNHDA and CDR2 is SQIVND (reference sequence). V lost 4 bases, J lost 6 bases, and 15 bases lay in between. Written as DNA, the CDR3 is TGTGCCAGTAGTAGGTCGGGTCCTCGGGATGAAAAACTGTTTTTT. The encoded protein is CASSRSGPRDEKLFF.